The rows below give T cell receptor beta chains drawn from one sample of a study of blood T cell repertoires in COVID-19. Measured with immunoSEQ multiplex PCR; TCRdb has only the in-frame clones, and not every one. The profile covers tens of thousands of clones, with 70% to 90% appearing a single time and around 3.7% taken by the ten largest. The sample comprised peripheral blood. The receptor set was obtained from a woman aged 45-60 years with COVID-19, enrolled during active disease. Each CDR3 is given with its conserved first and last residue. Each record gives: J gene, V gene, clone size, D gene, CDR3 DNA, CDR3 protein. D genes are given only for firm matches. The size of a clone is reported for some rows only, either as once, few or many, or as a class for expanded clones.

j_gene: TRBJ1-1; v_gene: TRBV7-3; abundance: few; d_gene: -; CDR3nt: TGTGCCAGCAGCTTGGGCAGGCACACTGAAGCTTTCTTT; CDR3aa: CASSLGRHTEAFF
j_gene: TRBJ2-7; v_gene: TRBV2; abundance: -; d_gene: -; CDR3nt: TGTGCCAGCAGTGGGTTAAAAGGGGGATCCTTATCCTACGAGCAGTACTTC; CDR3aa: CASSGLKGGSLSYEQYF
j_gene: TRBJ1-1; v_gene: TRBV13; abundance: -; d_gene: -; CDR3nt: TGTGCCAGCAGCTTTACAGGGAACACTGAAGCTTTCTTT; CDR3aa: CASSFTGNTEAFF
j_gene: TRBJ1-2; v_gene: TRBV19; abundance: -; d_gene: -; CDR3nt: TGTGCCAGTAGTATCCAGGGGAAGAACTATGGCTACACCTTC; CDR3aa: CASSIQGKNYGYTF
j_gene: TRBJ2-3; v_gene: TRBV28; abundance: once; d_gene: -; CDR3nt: TGTGCCAGCATCGAAGGTCAGGGACACCTCACAGATACGCAGTATTTT; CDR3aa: CASIEGQGHLTDTQYF
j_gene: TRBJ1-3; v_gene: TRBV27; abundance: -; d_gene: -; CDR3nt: TGTGCCAGCAGTTTACACGGCTCTGGAAACACCATATATTTT; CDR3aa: CASSLHGSGNTIYF
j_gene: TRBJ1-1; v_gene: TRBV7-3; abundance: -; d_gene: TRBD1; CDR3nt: TGTGCCAGCAGCCCGACAGGGCTATCCACTGAAGCTTTCTTT; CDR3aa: CASSPTGLSTEAFF
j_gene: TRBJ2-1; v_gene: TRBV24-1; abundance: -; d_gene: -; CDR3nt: TGTGCCACCAGTGACTCCAGGGCCTATAATGAGCAGTTCTTC; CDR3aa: CATSDSRAYNEQFF
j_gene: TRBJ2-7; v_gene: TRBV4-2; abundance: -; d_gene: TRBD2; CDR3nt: TGTGCCAGCAGCCAAGAGGGGGGGGCCTACGAGCAGTACTTC; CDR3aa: CASSQEGGAYEQYF
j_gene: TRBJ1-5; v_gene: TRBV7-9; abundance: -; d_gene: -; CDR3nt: TGTGCCAGCAGCTTAGGTCGGGATCAGCCCCAGCATTTT; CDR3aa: CASSLGRDQPQHF
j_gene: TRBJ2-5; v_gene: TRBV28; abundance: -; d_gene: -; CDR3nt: TGTGCCAGCAGTACTGGCCAAGAGACCCAGTACTTC; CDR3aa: CASSTGQETQYF